The source of this TCR beta chain is a study of blood T cell repertoires in COVID-19. The authors' processing: Reference gene primer amplification gave nucleated cell count estimates. The table came from immunoSEQ multiplex PCR; TCRdb's copy has only in-frame clones and leaves some out. V, J and clone size were drawn from that table, and D and trimming were deduced from the DNA. The sample carries some 180,000 clones, more than 70% recorded once. V lost 5 bases and J 6 bases, leaving 22 bases between the germline ends. The CDR3 runs 17 residues. CDR1 is LGHDT and CDR2 is YNNKEL in the germline V gene (reference sequence).

The chain carries TRBV3-1 (or the pseudogene TRBV3-2) and TRBJ2-2; D is perhaps TRBD2 (6 bases). Source material: peripheral blood. This sequence originates from an older woman with acute or convalescent COVID-19. CDR3 in DNA: TGTGCCAGCAGCTCGAGATGGCGCGGGACCGGCCCCGGGGAGCTGTTTTTT. Translating gives CASSSRWRGTGPGELFF.